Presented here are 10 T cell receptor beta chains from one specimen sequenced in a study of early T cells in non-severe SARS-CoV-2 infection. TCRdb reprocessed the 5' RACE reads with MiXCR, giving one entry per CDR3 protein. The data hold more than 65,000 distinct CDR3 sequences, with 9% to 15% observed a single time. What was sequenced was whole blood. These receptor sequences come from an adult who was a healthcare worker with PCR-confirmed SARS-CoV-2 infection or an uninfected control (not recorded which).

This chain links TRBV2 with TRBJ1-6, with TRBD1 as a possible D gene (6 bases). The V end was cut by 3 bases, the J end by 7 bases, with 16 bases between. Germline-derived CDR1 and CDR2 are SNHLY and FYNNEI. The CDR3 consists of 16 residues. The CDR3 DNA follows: TGTGCCAGCAGTGACGGATCAGGGGATTGGAATTCACCCCTCCACTTT. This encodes CASSDGSGDWNSPLHF.

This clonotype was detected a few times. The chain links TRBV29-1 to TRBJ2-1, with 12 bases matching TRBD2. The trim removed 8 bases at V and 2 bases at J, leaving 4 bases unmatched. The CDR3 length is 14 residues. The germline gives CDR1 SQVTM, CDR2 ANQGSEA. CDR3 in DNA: TGCAGCACTGCTAGCGGGAGGGCCTACAATGAGCAGTTCTTC. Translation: CSTASGRAYNEQFF.

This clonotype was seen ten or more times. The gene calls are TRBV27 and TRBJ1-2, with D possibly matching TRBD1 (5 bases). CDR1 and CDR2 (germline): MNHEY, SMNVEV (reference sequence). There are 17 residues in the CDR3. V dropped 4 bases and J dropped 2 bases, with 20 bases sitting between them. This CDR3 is CASSSYRLGGTNYGYTF. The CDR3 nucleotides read TGTGCCAGCAGTTCATACCGCCTGGGGGGGACCAACTATGGCTACACCTTC.

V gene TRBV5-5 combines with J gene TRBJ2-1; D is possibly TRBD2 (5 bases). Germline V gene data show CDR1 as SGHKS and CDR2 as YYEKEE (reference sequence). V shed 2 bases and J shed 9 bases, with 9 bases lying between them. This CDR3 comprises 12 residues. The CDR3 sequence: CASSFPRGEQFF. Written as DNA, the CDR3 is TGTGCCAGCAGCTTCCCCCGGGGTGAGCAGTTCTTC. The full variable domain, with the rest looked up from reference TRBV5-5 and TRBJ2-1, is DAGVTQSPTHLIKTRGQQVTLRCSPISGHKSVSWYQQVLGQGPQFIFQYYEKEERGRGNFPDRFSARQFPNYSSELNVNALLLGDSALYLCASSFPRGEQFFGPGTRLTVL.

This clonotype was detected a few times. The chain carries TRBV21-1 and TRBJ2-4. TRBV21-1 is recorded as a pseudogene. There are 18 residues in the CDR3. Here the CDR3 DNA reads TGTGCCAGCAGCAAAGGGGAACGGGTCCGGCGGGCCAAAAACATTCAGTACTTC. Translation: CASSKGERVRRAKNIQYF.

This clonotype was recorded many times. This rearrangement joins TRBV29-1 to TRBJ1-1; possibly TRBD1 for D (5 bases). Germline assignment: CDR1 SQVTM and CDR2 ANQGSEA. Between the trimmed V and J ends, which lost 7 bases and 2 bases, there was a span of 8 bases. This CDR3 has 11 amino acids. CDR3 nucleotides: TGCAGCGCCGGGGCCAACACTGAAGCTTTCTTT. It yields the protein CSAGANTEAFF. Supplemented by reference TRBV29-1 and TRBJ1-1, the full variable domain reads SAVISQKPSRDICQRGTSLTIQCQVDSQVTMMFWYRQQPGQSLTLIATANQGSEATYESGFVIDKFPISRPNLTFSTLTVSNMSPEDSSIYLCSAGANTEAFFGQGTRLTVV.

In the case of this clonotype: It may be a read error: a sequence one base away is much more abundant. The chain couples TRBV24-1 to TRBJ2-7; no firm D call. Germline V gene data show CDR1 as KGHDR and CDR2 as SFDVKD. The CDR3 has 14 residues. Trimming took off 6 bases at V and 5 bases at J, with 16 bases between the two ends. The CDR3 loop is CATSNPLRTHEQYF. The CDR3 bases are TGTGCCACCAGTAATCCCCTCAGAACGCACGAGCAGTACTTC.

CDR3 coding DNA: TGTGCCAGCGGACGGGACAGGCTTATGGGGTACAATGAGCAGTTCTTC. Translated, it gives CASGRDRLMGYNEQFF. V gene TRBV21-1 combines with J gene TRBJ2-1; TRBD1 is taken as the D call from the table, unchecked against the DNA. TRBV21-1 is termed a pseudogene. The CDR3 sequence is 16 residues long.

CDR3 protein: CASRSPGTSVASSYNEQFF. The CDR3 region has the DNA TGTGCCAGCAGGTCACCCGGGACTAGCGTTGCCTCCTCCTACAATGAGCAGTTCTTC. The rearrangement links TRBV7-9 to TRBJ2-1, with 10 bases matching TRBD2. The CDR3 runs 19 residues. Germline values: CDR1 SEHNR, CDR2 FQNEAQ (reference sequence). The V gene end was trimmed by 6 bases and the J gene end by 0 bases; junction bases not matched to a gene: 14.

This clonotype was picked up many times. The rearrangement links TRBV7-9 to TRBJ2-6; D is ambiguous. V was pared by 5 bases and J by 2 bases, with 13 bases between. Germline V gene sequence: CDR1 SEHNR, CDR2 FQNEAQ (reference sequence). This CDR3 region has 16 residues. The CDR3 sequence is CASSPPIIPGANVLTF. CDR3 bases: TGTGCCAGCAGCCCCCCCATAATCCCTGGGGCCAACGTCCTGACTTTC.